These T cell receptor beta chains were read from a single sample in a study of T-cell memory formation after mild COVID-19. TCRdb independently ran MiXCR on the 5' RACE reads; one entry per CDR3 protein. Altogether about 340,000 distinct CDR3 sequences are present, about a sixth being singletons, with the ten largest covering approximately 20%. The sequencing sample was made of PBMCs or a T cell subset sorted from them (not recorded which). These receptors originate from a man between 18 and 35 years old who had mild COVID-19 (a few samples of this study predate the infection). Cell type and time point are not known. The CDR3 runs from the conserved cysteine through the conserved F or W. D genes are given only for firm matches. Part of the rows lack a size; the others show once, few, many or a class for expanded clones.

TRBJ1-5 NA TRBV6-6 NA CASSYVQRYNQPQHF TGTGCCAGCAGTTACGTCCAGCGCTACAATCAGCCCCAGCATTTT
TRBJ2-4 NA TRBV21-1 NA CASIPAKNIQYF TGTGCCAGCATTCCAGCCAAAAACATTCAGTACTTC
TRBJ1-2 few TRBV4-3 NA CASRLEVGDAYTF TGCGCCAGCCGCCTAGAGGTGGGGGACGCATACACCTTC
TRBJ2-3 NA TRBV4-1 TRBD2 CASSQELAGGGADTQYF TGCGCCAGCAGCCAAGAACTAGCGGGGGGGGGCGCAGATACGCAGTATTTT
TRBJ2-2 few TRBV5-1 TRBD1 CASSWGQAPGELFF TGCGCCAGCAGCTGGGGACAGGCTCCCGGGGAGCTGTTTTTT
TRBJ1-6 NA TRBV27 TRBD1 CASRLTGNSPLHF TGTGCCAGCAGATTGACAGGGAATTCACCCCTCCACTTT
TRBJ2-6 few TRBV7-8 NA CASSLQFLTGHSGANVLTF TGTGCCAGCAGCTTACAGTTTTTGACAGGACATTCTGGGGCCAACGTCCTGACTTTC
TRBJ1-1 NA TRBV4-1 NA CASSQDVWGATEAFF TGCGCCAGCAGCCAAGATGTCTGGGGGGCAACTGAAGCTTTCTTT
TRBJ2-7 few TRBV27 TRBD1 CASGSRQGARNEQYF TGTGCCAGCGGATCGAGGCAGGGGGCGAGAAACGAGCAGTACTTC
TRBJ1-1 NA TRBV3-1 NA CASSQGSRANTEAFF TGTGCCAGCAGCCAAGGGAGTAGGGCAAACACTGAAGCTTTCTTT
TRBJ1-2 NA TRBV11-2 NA CASSLEPGRNYGYTF TGTGCCAGCAGCTTAGAGCCTGGACGGAACTATGGCTACACCTTC